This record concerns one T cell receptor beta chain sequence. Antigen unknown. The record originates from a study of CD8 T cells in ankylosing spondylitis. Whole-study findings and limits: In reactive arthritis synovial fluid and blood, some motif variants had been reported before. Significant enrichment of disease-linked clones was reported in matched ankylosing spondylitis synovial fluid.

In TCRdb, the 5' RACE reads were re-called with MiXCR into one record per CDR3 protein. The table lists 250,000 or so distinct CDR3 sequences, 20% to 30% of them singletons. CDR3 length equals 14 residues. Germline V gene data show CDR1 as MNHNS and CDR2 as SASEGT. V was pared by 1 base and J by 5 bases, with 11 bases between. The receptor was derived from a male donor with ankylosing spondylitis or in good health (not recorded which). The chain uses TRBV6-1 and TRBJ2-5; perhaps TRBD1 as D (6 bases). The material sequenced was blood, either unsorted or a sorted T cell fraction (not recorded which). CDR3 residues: CASSEDRAAETQYF. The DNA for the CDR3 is TGTGCCAGCAGTGAAGACAGGGCAGCGGAGACCCAGTACTTC.